Sequencing of this TCR beta chain was carried out in a study of PD-L1 blockade in urothelial cancer. Study in general: About 90% of the roughly 30 patients were men whose urothelial cancer was bladder-origin. Each patient had 0 to 3 earlier chemotherapy regimens. Counts from blood samples showed a median of approximately 150,000 T cells.

Time point defined: peripheral blood 6 weeks after treatment start. The method was immunoSEQ multiplex PCR; TCRdb's version includes in-frame clones alone and lacks a portion of them. The sample lists 50,000 or so clones, approximately 86% occurring once. Germline V gene sequence: CDR1 SGHRS, CDR2 YFSETQ. The CDR3 contains 14 residues. After removal of 7 bases from V and 4 bases from J, the junction contained 10 bases not matched to a gene. This clonotype was sampled from a man in his fifties or sixties with urothelial cancer. The chain recombines TRBV5-1 with TRBJ2-7; TRBD2 aligns across 8 bases. The starting material was PBMCs, obtained around atezolizumab (anti-PD-L1) treatment. The CDR3 nucleotides read TGCGCCAGCGTAGCTAGCGGGCGACCGTACGAGCAGTACTTC. This translates into CASVASGRPYEQYF.